These 21 T cell receptor beta chains were all obtained from the same sample, sequenced in a study of blood T cells in healthy people across ages. PCR was performed a second time for about 6 to 12 cycles using a sample-barcoded 5' primer and a J-beta primer mix. Using its own MiXCR run on the 5' RACE reads, TCRdb lists one record per CDR3 protein. The profile shows around 1,000,000 distinct CDR3 sequences, approximately 26% of them singletons. This sample also belongs to another study, concerning T cells of mothers and their children.

The sample comprised blood. These receptors all come from a girl under 10 years old in good health.

This clonotype was counted at least ten times. The CDR3 DNA reads TGCAGCGTTGAAGGCAGTAGGCTGGGTACGCAGTATTTT. It is translated as CSVEGSRLGTQYF. V usage is TRBV29-1 and J usage is TRBJ2-3, with D unresolved. The CDR3 has 13 amino acids. V lost 1 base and J 8 bases, leaving 13 bases between the germline ends. Germline lookup yields CDR1 SQVTM and CDR2 ANQGSEA.

The V gene is TRBV12-3 or TRBV12-4, the J gene TRBJ2-7, with TRBD1 as a possible D gene (6 bases). The CDR3 is 12 residues long. V shed 7 bases and J shed 4 bases, with 11 bases lying between them. CDR3: CASTKDRYEQYF. Here the CDR3 DNA reads TGTGCCAGCACCAAGGACAGATACGAGCAGTACTTC.

This clonotype showed up just a few times. V gene TRBV10-3 combines with J gene TRBJ1-1; TRBD1 is a possible D gene (5 bases). The CDR3 sequence is 13 residues long. The V and J ends lost 4 bases and 4 bases respectively, with 10 bases between them. Germline V CDR1 and CDR2: ENHRY, SYGVKD. The CDR3 sequence is CAISGGVITEAFF. The CDR3 DNA is TGTGCCATCAGTGGAGGGGTGATCACTGAAGCTTTCTTT.

This clonotype was observed a handful of times. This chain joins TRBV5-6 and TRBJ1-2; tentative D call: TRBD1 (6 bases). Germline CDR1 SGHDT, CDR2 YYEEEE. The germline V and J ends were trimmed by 0 bases and 4 bases, with 13 bases remaining between them. The CDR3 consists of 15 residues. CDR3 residues: CASSLGQADPYGYTF. CDR3 DNA: TGTGCCAGCAGCTTGGGACAGGCGGACCCCTATGGCTACACCTTC. Supplemented by reference TRBV5-6 and TRBJ1-2, the full variable domain reads DAGVTQSPTHLIKTRGQQVTLRCSPKSGHDTVSWYQQALGQGPQFIFQYYEEEERQRGNFPDRFSGHQFPNYSSELNVNALLLGDSALYLCASSLGQADPYGYTFGSGTRLTVV.

The chain joins TRBV29-1 to TRBJ2-7; TRBD1 agrees at 9 bases. There are 13 residues in the CDR3. Germline loops: CDR1 SQVTM, CDR2 ANQGSEA. With 0 bases clipped from V and 6 bases from J, the junction kept 3 bases outside the gene matches. Here the CDR3 reads CSVEDTGGGEQYF. The CDR3 nucleotides are TGCAGCGTTGAAGACACAGGGGGCGGCGAGCAGTACTTC.

The J gene is TRBJ1-5, the V gene TRBV28; 8 bases match TRBD1. V shed 6 bases, J shed 1 base, and the junction held 5 bases outside the gene matches. This CDR3 spans 15 amino acids. CDR1 and CDR2 from the germline V gene are MDHEN and SYDVKM. The CDR3 protein is CASSRTGLSNQPQHF. Here the CDR3 DNA reads TGTGCCAGCAGCCGGACAGGGCTCAGCAATCAGCCCCAGCATTTT.

This clonotype was seen only a few times. This chain links TRBV10-3 with TRBJ2-2; D is ambiguous. The CDR3 totals 17 residues. Germline V gene sequence: CDR1 ENHRY, CDR2 SYGVKD. Trimming took off 0 bases at V and 2 bases at J, with 13 bases between the two ends. CDR3 DNA: TGTGCCATCAGTGAGTCGATGGGTGGTAGCAACACCGGGGAGCTGTTTTTT. Translating it yields CAISESMGGSNTGELFF.

J is TRBJ2-7 and V is TRBV13; maybe TRBD2 (6 bases). The germline CDR1 and CDR2 sequences are PRHDT and FYEKMQ (reference sequence). The length of the CDR3 is 13 residues. Between the trimmed V and J ends, which lost 5 bases and 4 bases, there was a span of 12 bases. The CDR3 DNA sequence: TGTGCCAGCAGCCTTGAGGCGGGGTACGAGCAGTACTTC. It translates to CASSLEAGYEQYF.

This clonotype turned up a few times. The V gene is TRBV28, the J gene TRBJ2-5; possibly TRBD2 for D (5 bases). Germline-derived CDR1 and CDR2 are MDHEN and SYDVKM. The CDR3 spans 15 residues. The V end lost 5 bases, the J end lost 2 bases, and 15 bases lay between the germline ends. The DNA for the CDR3 is TGTGCCAGCAGTCAACAACTAGAACTACAAGAGACCCAGTACTTC. Translated: CASSQQLELQETQYF.

This clonotype has a handful of counts. The chain has TRBV7-9 and TRBJ2-5, with a possible D match to TRBD2 (5 bases). The germline V and J ends were trimmed by 7 bases and 2 bases, with 14 bases remaining between them. Germline CDR1 reads SEHNR; CDR2 reads FQNEAQ (reference sequence). The CDR3 extends over 14 amino acids. The CDR3 DNA reads TGTGCCAGCATCTCAGAAGCGGAACAAGAGACCCAGTACTTC. It codes for CASISEAEQETQYF.

The chain uses TRBV28 and TRBJ2-5, with 8 bases that match TRBD1. The J call may be mistaken, given a closer DNA end match to TRBJ2-1. This CDR3 is 15 amino acids long. Germline lookup yields CDR1 MDHEN and CDR2 SYDVKM. The CDR3, as DNA: TGTGCCACCACTGACTTGACAGGGGTCTACAATGAGCAGTTCTTC. Translation gives CATTDLTGVYNEQFF.

The CDR3 loop reads CASSQGGGAVNQPQHF. The DNA for the CDR3 is TGTGCCAGCAGCCAAGGGGGAGGCGCGGTGAATCAGCCCCAGCATTTT. This chain connects TRBV3-1 to TRBJ1-5, with no clear D. The CDR3 loop spans 16 amino acids. Germline CDR1 LGHDT, CDR2 YNNKEL (reference sequence). The V end lost 1 base, the J end lost 4 bases, and 14 bases lay between the germline ends.

This clonotype was found a few times. V gene TRBV25-1 combines with J gene TRBJ2-5; 7 nucleotides agree with TRBD2. The DNA end is more similar to TRBJ2-1, so the J call may be wrong. This CDR3 comprises 15 residues. CDR1 and CDR2 (germline): MGHDK, SYGVNS. CDR3 nucleotides: TGTGCCAGCAGTGGCCGGGACTACCACTACAATGAGCAGTTCTTC. Its translation is CASSGRDYHYNEQFF.

V and J are TRBV27 and TRBJ2-3; 12 bases agree with TRBD2. Trimming took 5 bases from V and 8 from J; bases not matched to a gene: 11. This CDR3 is built from 16 residues. Germline CDR1 is MNHEY and CDR2 is SMNVEV (reference sequence). In nucleotides, the CDR3 is TGTGCCAGCAGTGAATCCCTAGCGGGAGGGTCACGTACGCAGTATTTT. It specifies CASSESLAGGSRTQYF.

This clonotype was counted a few times. The rearrangement uses TRBV20-1 and TRBJ1-1; D is perhaps TRBD1 (6 bases). The CDR3 loop spans 14 amino acids. The V end was cut by 3 bases, the J end by 7 bases, with 18 bases between. Germline V gene lookup returns CDR1 DFQATT and CDR2 SNEGSKA (reference sequence). CDR3 amino acids: CSASDPPQGIEAFF. The CDR3 bases are TGCAGTGCTAGCGACCCCCCTCAGGGGATTGAAGCTTTCTTT.

The V gene is TRBV12-3 or TRBV12-4, the J gene TRBJ2-5; TRBD1 aligns across 10 bases. The CDR3 runs to 14 residues. V lost 5 bases and J lost 5; bases outside the gene matches: 5. Here the CDR3 DNA reads TGTGCCAGCAGTGGACAGGGGGAGTGGGAGACCCAGTACTTC. This sequence encodes CASSGQGEWETQYF.

The chain joins TRBV20-1 to TRBJ2-7; 7 nucleotides agree with TRBD1. V dropped 4 bases and J dropped 2; count of bases not matched to a gene: 11. Germline CDR1 reads DFQATT; CDR2 reads SNEGSKA (reference sequence). This CDR3 is built from 15 residues. The DNA of the CDR3 is TGCAGTGCTACGTACCGGGACAGCCTAACCTACGAGCAGTACTTC. It translates to CSATYRDSLTYEQYF.

This clonotype was seen only a few times. This chain connects TRBV5-5 to TRBJ1-2; no reliable D call. The CDR3 totals 15 residues. V lost 4 bases and J 4 bases, leaving 17 bases between the germline ends. The V gene's germline CDR1 is SGHKS and CDR2 YYEKEE (reference sequence). CDR3 sequence: CASSEARHFLYGYTF. The CDR3 nucleotides read TGTGCCAGCAGCGAGGCCCGACATTTCCTCTATGGCTACACCTTC.

This clonotype has just a few counts. This chain joins TRBV7-2 and TRBJ1-2, with D maybe TRBD1 (5 bases). The germline gives CDR1 SGHTA, CDR2 FQGNSA. The CDR3 covers 14 residues. V was pared by 5 bases and J by 7 bases, with 17 bases between. CDR3 DNA sequence: TGTGCCAGCAGCCCCAGGAATTGGGGCGGTGGCTACACCTTC. Its protein product is CASSPRNWGGGYTF.

This clonotype was picked up a small number of times. This chain connects TRBV13 to TRBJ2-1; D unresolved. The CDR3 covers 13 residues. Trimming cost V 10 bases and J 4 bases, with 14 bases left between them. Germline assignment: CDR1 PRHDT and CDR2 FYEKMQ (reference sequence). The CDR3 DNA sequence: TGTGCCATCCCATCGTCTAATTACAATGAGCAGTTCTTC. It translates to CAIPSSNYNEQFF.

This clonotype came up a few times. The rearrangement links TRBV12-3 or TRBV12-4 to TRBJ2-2, with 9 bases fitting TRBD2. The J segment lost 6 bases and the V segment lost 5 bases, leaving 10 bases of the junction unmatched. The CDR3 runs 16 residues. The CDR3 loop is CASSAGGGREAGELFF. In DNA, the CDR3 is TGTGCCAGCAGTGCCGGCGGCGGGAGGGAGGCCGGGGAGCTGTTTTTT.